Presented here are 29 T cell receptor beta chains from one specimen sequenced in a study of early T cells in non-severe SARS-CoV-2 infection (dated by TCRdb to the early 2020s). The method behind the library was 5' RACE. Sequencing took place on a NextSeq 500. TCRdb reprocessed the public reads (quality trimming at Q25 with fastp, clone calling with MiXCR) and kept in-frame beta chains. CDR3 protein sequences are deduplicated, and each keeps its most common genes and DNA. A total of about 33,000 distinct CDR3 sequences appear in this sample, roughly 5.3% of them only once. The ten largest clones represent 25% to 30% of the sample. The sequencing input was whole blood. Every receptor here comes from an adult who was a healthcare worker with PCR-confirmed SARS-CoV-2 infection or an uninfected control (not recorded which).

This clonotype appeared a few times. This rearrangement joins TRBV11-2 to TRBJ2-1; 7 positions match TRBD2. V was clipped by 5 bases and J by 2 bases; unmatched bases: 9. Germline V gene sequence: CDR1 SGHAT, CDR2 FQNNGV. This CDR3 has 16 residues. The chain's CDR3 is CASSPLAEQTYNEQFF. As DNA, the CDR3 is TGTGCCAGCAGCCCCCTAGCGGAACAAACCTACAATGAGCAGTTCTTC.

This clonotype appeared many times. CDR3 loop: CASSLGTGGSNTEAFF. The CDR3 nucleotides are TGCGCCAGCAGCTTGGGGACAGGGGGCTCGAACACTGAAGCTTTCTTT. V gene TRBV5-1 combines with J gene TRBJ1-1, with TRBD1 matching over 11 bases. With V trimmed by 0 bases and J by 1 base, 2 bases remained unmatched. This CDR3 comprises 16 residues. CDR1 and CDR2 (germline): SGHRS, YFSETQ.

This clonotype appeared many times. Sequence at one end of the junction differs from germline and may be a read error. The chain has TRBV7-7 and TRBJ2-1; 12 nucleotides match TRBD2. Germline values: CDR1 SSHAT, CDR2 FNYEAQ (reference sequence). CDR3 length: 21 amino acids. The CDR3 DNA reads TGTGCTAGCAGCTTTGTACCCCCGGAGACTAGCGGGAGTCCATTCTACAATGAGCAGTTCTTC. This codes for CASSFVPPETSGSPFYNEQFF.

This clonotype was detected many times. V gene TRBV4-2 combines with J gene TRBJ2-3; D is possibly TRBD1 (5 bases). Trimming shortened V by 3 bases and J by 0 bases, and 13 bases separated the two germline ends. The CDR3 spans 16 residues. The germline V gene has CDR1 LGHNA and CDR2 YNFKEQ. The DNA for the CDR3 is TGTGCCAGCAGCCAGGCAAGGGGCCCTAGCACAGATACGCAGTATTTT. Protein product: CASSQARGPSTDTQYF.

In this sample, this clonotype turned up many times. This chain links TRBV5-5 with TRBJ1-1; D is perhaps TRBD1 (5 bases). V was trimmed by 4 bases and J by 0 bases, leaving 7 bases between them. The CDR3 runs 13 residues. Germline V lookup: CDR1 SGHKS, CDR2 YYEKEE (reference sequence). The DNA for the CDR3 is TGTGCCAGCAGCCGGACAATGAACACTGAAGCTTTCTTT. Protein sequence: CASSRTMNTEAFF.

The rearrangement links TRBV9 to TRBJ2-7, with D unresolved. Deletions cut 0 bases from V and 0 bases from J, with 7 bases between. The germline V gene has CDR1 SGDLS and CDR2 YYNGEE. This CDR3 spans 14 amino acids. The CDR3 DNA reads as TGTGCCAGCAGCGTAGAGTTCGCCTCCTACGAGCAGTACTTC. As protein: CASSVEFASYEQYF.

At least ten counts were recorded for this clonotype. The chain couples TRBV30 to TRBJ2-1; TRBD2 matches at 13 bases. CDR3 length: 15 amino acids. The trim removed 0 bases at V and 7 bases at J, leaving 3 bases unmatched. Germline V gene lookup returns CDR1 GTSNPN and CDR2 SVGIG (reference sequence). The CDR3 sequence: CAWSVALAGGNEQFF. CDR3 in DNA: TGTGCCTGGAGTGTAGCACTAGCGGGGGGGAATGAGCAGTTCTTC.

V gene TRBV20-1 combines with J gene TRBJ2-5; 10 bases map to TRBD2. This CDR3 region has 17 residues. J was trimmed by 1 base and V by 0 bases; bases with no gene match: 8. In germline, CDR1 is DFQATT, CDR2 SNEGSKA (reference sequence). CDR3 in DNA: TGCAGTGCTAGAGATCCCCTAGCGGGGGCCCCCCAAGAGACCCAGTACTTC. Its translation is CSARDPLAGAPQETQYF.

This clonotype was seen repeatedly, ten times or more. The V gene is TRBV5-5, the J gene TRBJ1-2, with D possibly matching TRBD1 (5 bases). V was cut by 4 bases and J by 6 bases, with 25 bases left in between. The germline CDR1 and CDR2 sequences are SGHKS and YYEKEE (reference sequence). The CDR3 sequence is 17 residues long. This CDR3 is CASSLWFPGLSEDGYTF. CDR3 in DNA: TGTGCCAGCAGCCTGTGGTTTCCGGGACTATCAGAAGATGGCTACACCTTC.

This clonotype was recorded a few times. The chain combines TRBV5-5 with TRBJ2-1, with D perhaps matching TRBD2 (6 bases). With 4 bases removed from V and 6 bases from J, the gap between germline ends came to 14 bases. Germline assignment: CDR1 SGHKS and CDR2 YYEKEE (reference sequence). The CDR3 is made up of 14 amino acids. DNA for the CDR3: TGTGCCAGCAGCGGCCAACTAGCCGGCAATGAGCAGTTCTTC. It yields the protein CASSGQLAGNEQFF.

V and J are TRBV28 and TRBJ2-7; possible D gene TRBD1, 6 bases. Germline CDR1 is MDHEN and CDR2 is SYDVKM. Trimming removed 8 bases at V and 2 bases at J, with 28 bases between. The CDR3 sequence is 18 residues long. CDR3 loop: CASSTFLVRGRGAYEQYF. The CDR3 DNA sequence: TGTGCCAGCTCCACATTTTTAGTTAGGGGGAGAGGCGCCTACGAGCAGTACTTC.

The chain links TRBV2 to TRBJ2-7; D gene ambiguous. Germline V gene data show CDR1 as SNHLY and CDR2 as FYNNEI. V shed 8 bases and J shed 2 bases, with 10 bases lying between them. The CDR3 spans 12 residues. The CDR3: CASARAAYEQYF. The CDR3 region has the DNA TGTGCCAGCGCTCGGGCGGCCTACGAGCAGTACTTC.

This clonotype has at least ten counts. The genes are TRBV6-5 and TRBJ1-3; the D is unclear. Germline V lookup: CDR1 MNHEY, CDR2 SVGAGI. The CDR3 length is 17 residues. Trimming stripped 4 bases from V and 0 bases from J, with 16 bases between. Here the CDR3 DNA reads TGTGCCAGCAGTTCTGAGGGCACCCTAAGCTCTGGAAACACCATATATTTT. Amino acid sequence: CASSSEGTLSSGNTIYF.

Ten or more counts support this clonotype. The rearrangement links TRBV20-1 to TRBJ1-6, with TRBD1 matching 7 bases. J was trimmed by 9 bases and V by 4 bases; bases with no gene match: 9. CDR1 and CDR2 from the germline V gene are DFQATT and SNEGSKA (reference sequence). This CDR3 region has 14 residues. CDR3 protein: CSAKIQGPGSPLHF. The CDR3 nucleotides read TGCAGTGCTAAGATACAGGGGCCGGGTTCACCCCTCCACTTT.

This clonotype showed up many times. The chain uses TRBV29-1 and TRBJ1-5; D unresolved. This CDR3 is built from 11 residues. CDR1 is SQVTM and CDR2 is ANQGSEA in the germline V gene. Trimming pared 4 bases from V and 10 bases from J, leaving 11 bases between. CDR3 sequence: CSVVAVEPQHF. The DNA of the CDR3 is TGCAGCGTTGTTGCCGTGGAACCCCAGCATTTT.

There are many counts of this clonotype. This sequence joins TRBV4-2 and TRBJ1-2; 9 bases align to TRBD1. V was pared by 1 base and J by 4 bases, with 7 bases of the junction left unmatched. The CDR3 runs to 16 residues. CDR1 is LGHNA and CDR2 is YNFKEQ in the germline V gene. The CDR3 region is CASSQVTGGGGYGYTF. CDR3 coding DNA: TGTGCCAGCAGCCAAGTAACAGGGGGCGGAGGCTATGGCTACACCTTC.

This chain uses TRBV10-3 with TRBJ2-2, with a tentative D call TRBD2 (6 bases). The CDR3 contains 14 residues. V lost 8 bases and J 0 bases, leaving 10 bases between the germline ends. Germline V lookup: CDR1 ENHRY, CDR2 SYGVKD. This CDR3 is CAIGTVSNTGELFF. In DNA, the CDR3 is TGTGCCATCGGGACTGTATCGAACACCGGGGAGCTGTTTTTT.

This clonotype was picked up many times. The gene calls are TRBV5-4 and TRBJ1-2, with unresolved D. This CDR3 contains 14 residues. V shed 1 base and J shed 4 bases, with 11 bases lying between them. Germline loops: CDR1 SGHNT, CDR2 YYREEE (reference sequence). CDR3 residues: CASSLIQRSYGYTF. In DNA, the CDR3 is TGTGCCAGCAGCTTGATACAACGGTCCTATGGCTACACCTTC.

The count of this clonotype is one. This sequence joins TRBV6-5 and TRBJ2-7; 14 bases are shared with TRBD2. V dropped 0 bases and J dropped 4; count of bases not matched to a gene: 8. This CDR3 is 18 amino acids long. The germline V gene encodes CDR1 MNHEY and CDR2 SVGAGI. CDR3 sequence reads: CASSYSGTSGSVGYEQYF. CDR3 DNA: TGTGCCAGCAGTTACTCCGGGACTAGCGGGAGTGTCGGTTACGAGCAGTACTTC.

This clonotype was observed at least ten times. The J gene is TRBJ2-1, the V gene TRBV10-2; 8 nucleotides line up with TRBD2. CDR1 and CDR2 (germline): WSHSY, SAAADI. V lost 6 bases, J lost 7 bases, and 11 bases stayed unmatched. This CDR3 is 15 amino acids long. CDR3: CASSGGPGRVNEQFF. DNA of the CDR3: TGCGCCAGCAGCGGGGGCCCCGGGAGGGTTAATGAGCAGTTCTTC.

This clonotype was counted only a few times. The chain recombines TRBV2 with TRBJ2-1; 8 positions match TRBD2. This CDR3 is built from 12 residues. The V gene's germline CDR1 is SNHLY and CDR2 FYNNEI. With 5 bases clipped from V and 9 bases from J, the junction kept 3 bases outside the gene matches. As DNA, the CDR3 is TGTGCCAGCAGTAGCACTAGCGGTGAGCAGTTCTTC. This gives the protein CASSSTSGEQFF.

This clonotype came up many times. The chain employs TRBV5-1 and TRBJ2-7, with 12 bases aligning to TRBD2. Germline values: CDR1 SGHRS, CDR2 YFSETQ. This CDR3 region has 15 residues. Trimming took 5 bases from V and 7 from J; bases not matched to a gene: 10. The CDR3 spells CASRLLAGGPEEQYF. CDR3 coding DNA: TGCGCCAGCAGACTCCTAGCGGGAGGGCCGGAGGAGCAGTACTTC.

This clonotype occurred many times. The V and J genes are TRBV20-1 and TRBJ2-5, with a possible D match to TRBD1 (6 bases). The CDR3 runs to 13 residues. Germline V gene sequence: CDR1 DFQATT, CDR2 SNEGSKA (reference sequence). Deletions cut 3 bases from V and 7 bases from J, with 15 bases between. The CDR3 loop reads CSASMGAAGTQYF. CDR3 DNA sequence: TGCAGTGCTAGTATGGGGGCTGCGGGGACCCAGTACTTC.

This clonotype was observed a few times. CDR3 sequence reads: CAWSFRFYEQYF. The DNA for the CDR3 is TGTGCCTGGAGTTTTCGTTTCTACGAGCAGTACTTC. This chain connects TRBV30 to TRBJ2-7; D is undetermined. The germline V gene has CDR1 GTSNPN and CDR2 SVGIG (reference sequence). CDR3 length: 12 amino acids. Trimming took off 2 bases at V and 3 bases at J, with 8 bases between the two ends.

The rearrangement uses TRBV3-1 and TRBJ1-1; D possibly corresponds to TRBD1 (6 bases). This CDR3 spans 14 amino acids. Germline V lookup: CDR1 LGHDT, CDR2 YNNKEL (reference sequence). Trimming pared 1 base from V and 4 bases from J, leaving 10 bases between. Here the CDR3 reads CASSQAAGVTEAFF. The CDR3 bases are TGTGCCAGCAGCCAAGCGGCAGGGGTCACTGAAGCTTTCTTT.

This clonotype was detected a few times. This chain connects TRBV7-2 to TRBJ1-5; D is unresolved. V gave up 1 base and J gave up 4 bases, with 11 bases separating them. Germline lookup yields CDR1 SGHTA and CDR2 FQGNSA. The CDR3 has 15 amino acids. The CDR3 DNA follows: TGTGCCAGCAGCTTAGAGGCAGGATTTAATCAGCCCCAGCATTTT. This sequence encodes CASSLEAGFNQPQHF.

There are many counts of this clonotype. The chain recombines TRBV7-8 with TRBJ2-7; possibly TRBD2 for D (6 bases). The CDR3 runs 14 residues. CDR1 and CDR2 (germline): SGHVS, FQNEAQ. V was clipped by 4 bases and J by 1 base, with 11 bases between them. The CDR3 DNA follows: TGTGCCAGCAGCTCCCGGGACTTATCCTACGAGCAGTACTTC. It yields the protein CASSSRDLSYEQYF.

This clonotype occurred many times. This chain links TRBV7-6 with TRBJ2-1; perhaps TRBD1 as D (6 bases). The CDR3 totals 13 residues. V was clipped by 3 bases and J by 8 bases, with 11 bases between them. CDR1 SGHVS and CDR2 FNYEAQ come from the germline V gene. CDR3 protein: CASSFQGLHEQFF. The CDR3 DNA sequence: TGTGCCAGCAGCTTTCAGGGGCTGCATGAGCAGTTCTTC.

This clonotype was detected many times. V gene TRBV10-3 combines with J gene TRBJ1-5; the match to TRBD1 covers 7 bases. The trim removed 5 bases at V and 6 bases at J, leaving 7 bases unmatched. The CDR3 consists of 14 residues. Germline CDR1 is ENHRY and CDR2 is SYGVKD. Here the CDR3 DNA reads TGTGCCATCAGTACAGACAGGGAGGGTCAGCCCCAGCATTTT. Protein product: CAISTDREGQPQHF.